The rows below give T cell receptor beta chains drawn from one sample of a study of patients and donors after allogeneic stem cell transplantation. TCRdb re-derived calls from the RT-PCR reads in MiXCR, one entry per CDR3 protein. The repertoire consists of under 170,000 distinct CDR3 sequences, with about two fifths occurring once and the leading ten covering 40% to 55%. The sequenced sample was blood, either unsorted or a sorted T cell fraction (not recorded which). The receptors were sampled from a human donor who was either an allogeneic HSCT recipient or a stem cell or donor lymphocyte infusion donor (not recorded which). It is not recorded whose cells these are; they may come from a transplant donor. The CDR3 runs from the conserved cysteine through the conserved F or W. D genes are given only for firm matches. A clone size is listed for some rows: how often the clone was seen (once, few, many), or a class if it is expanded.

V: TRBV25-1
D: -
length: 14
J: TRBJ1-6
size: few
DNA: TGTGCCACCTCGCAGGGTGTCAATAATTCACCCCTCCACTTT
CDR3: CATSQGVNNSPLHF

V: TRBV3-1
D: -
length: 16
J: TRBJ1-3
size: -
DNA: TGTGCCAGCAGCCGTCGTTACACCTTCTCTGGAAACACCATATATTTT
CDR3: CASSRRYTFSGNTIYF

V: TRBV11-2
D: -
length: 17
J: TRBJ1-1
size: -
DNA: TGTGCCAGCAGCTTAATTGGCAGGGGATACCCGGACACTGAAGCTTTCTTT
CDR3: CASSLIGRGYPDTEAFF

V: TRBV4-3
D: -
length: 16
J: TRBJ1-1
size: -
DNA: TGCGCCAGCAGCCAGGGGCACAGTCTTGCCAACACTGAAGCTTTCTTT
CDR3: CASSQGHSLANTEAFF

V: TRBV2
D: -
length: 11
J: TRBJ1-6
size: -
DNA: TGTGCCAGTCACAGGAATTCACCCCTCCACTTT
CDR3: CASHRNSPLHF

V: TRBV12-3/TRBV12-4
D: -
length: 14
J: TRBJ2-5
size: -
DNA: TGTGCCAGCAGTTTAAATCCCGAGGGCGAGACCCAGTACTTC
CDR3: CASSLNPEGETQYF

V: TRBV5-8
D: -
length: 11
J: TRBJ2-7
size: -
DNA: TGTGCCAGCAGCTTCTGGAACCGGCAGTACTTC
CDR3: CASSFWNRQYF

V: TRBV27
D: TRBD1
length: 12
J: TRBJ1-6
size: -
DNA: TGTGCCAGCGGCGGGACAGTTTCACCCCTCCACTTT
CDR3: CASGGTVSPLHF

V: TRBV27
D: -
length: 16
J: TRBJ1-5
size: -
DNA: TGTGCCAGCAGTTTAAAGGCAGGGCATAGCAATCAGCCCCAGCATTTT
CDR3: CASSLKAGHSNQPQHF

V: TRBV10-3
D: -
length: 11
J: TRBJ2-2
size: once
DNA: TGTGCCATCAGTGGAGAAGGGGAGCTGTTTTTT
CDR3: CAISGEGELFF

V: TRBV27
D: TRBD2
length: 15
J: TRBJ2-7
size: -
DNA: TGTGCCAGCAGATCTAGCGGGGGGGGCTCCTACGAGCAGTACTTC
CDR3: CASRSSGGGSYEQYF

V: TRBV2
D: TRBD1
length: 15
J: TRBJ2-1
size: -
DNA: TGTGCCAGCAGTGCTGACAGGGGAAGATACAATGAGCAGTTCTTC
CDR3: CASSADRGRYNEQFF

V: TRBV12-3/TRBV12-4
D: -
length: 14
J: TRBJ2-3
size: -
DNA: TGTGCCAGCACCTGGGTGCGTGGGGCAGATACGCAGTATTTT
CDR3: CASTWVRGADTQYF

V: TRBV3-1
D: -
length: 19
J: TRBJ1-5
size: -
DNA: TGTGCCAGCAGCCAAGGGAGGCTGGGGGGCCTCTATAGCAATCAGCCCCAGCATTTT
CDR3: CASSQGRLGGLYSNQPQHF

V: TRBV9
D: TRBD1
length: 16
J: TRBJ2-5
size: -
DNA: TGTGCCAGCAGCGTAGATGGGACAGGACTGCAAGAGACCCAGTACTTC
CDR3: CASSVDGTGLQETQYF

V: TRBV9
D: -
length: 13
J: TRBJ1-2
size: -
DNA: TGTGCCAGCAGCGGGACAGCTTCCTATGGCTACACCTTC
CDR3: CASSGTASYGYTF

V: TRBV4-2
D: TRBD2
length: 16
J: TRBJ2-7
size: -
DNA: TGTGCCAGCAGCCAAGATTGGAGCGGGGGGGCCTACGAGCAGTACTTC
CDR3: CASSQDWSGGAYEQYF

V: TRBV12-3/TRBV12-4
D: TRBD1
length: 16
J: TRBJ1-2
size: few
DNA: TGTGCCAGCAGTCCCCCACAGGGGCGACCTAACTATGGCTACACCTTC
CDR3: CASSPPQGRPNYGYTF

V: TRBV19
D: -
length: 19
J: TRBJ1-3
size: -
DNA: TGTGCCAGTAGTATACCGAGGTGGATGGCCGAATTTTCTGGAAACACCATATATTTT
CDR3: CASSIPRWMAEFSGNTIYF

V: TRBV29-1
D: TRBD1
length: 13
J: TRBJ1-1
size: many
DNA: TGCAGCGGGGACAGGGGAGGTGGAACTGAAGCTTTCTTT
CDR3: CSGDRGGGTEAFF

V: TRBV9
D: -
length: 15
J: TRBJ2-4
size: -
DNA: TGTGCCAGCAGCGTAGATGGGACCTGGGGGAACATTCAGTACTTC
CDR3: CASSVDGTWGNIQYF

V: TRBV4-2
D: -
length: 15
J: TRBJ1-2
size: many
DNA: TGTGCCAGCAGCCTAGAAGGCAGGGAGGTTTATGGCTACACCTTC
CDR3: CASSLEGREVYGYTF

V: TRBV29-1
D: -
length: 12
J: TRBJ1-2
size: -
DNA: TGCAGCGTTTTGGGGTCTAACTATGGCTACACCTTC
CDR3: CSVLGSNYGYTF

V: TRBV4-3
D: TRBD1
length: 13
J: TRBJ2-5
size: -
DNA: TGCGCCAGCAGCCAAGAAGGGGGCGAGACCCAGTACTTC
CDR3: CASSQEGGETQYF

V: TRBV29-1
D: -
length: 13
J: TRBJ1-4
size: -
DNA: TGCAGCGTTGATTACGGGAATAATGAAAAACTGTTTTTT
CDR3: CSVDYGNNEKLFF

V: TRBV27
D: -
length: 12
J: TRBJ1-2
size: -
DNA: TGTGCCAGCAGTCCTAATGGGTATGGCTACACCTTC
CDR3: CASSPNGYGYTF

V: TRBV12-3/TRBV12-4
D: -
length: 13
J: TRBJ1-1
size: -
DNA: TGTGCCAGCACCCTTGAGGTTTCCACTGAAGCTTTCTTT
CDR3: CASTLEVSTEAFF

V: TRBV5-1
D: -
length: 17
J: TRBJ1-1
size: -
DNA: TGCGCCAGCAGCTTATTTGGTTCGGGGCACTTTAACACTGAAGCTTTCTTT
CDR3: CASSLFGSGHFNTEAFF

V: TRBV7-8
D: -
length: 12
J: TRBJ1-4
size: few
DNA: TGTGCCAGCAGCTTATCGTGGGAAAAACTGTTTTTT
CDR3: CASSLSWEKLFF

V: TRBV12-3/TRBV12-4
D: TRBD1
length: 14
J: TRBJ1-6
size: few
DNA: TGTGCCAGCAGTAACAGGGGTTATAATTCACCCCTCCACTTT
CDR3: CASSNRGYNSPLHF

V: TRBV11-2
D: -
length: 13
J: TRBJ1-1
size: -
DNA: TGTGCCAGCAGCTCTCATATGAACACTGTAGCTTTCTTT
CDR3: CASSSHMNTVAFF

V: TRBV5-6
D: -
length: 12
J: TRBJ2-1
size: -
DNA: TGTGCCAGCAGCAATAGTGGCGATGAGCAGTTCTTC
CDR3: CASSNSGDEQFF

V: TRBV11-2
D: TRBD2
length: 16
J: TRBJ2-1
size: -
DNA: TGTGCCAGCAGCTCGGCAGCGGGAGGGGTCCGTGGGAAGCAGTTCTTC
CDR3: CASSSAAGGVRGKQFF

V: TRBV6-6
D: TRBD1
length: 14
J: TRBJ1-1
size: few
DNA: TGTGCCAGCTGGACAGGGGGTCCCCGCGCTGAAGCTTTCTTT
CDR3: CASWTGGPRAEAFF

V: TRBV4-3
D: TRBD2
length: 18
J: TRBJ2-1
size: -
DNA: TGCGCCAGCAGCCAGGCACCCCTAGCGGGGGGGCCCTACAATGAGCAGTTCTTC
CDR3: CASSQAPLAGGPYNEQFF

V: TRBV6-5
D: -
length: 15
J: TRBJ2-5
size: few
DNA: TGTGCCAGCTCCCCCGGAGGGTACATCCAAGAGACCCAGTACTTC
CDR3: CASSPGGYIQETQYF

V: TRBV24-1
D: -
length: 15
J: TRBJ1-1
size: -
DNA: TGTGCCACCAGTGTTGGGGGAGGTGCGAACACTGAAGCTTTCTTT
CDR3: CATSVGGGANTEAFF

V: TRBV9
D: -
length: 14
J: TRBJ1-3
size: -
DNA: TGTGCCAGCAGCGTAGAGGGATCTGGAAACACCATATATTTT
CDR3: CASSVEGSGNTIYF

V: TRBV11-3
D: TRBD2
length: 16
J: TRBJ2-1
size: once
DNA: TGTGCCAGCAGCTCCTCATCTAGCGGGGGCTACAATGAGCAGTTCTTC
CDR3: CASSSSSSGGYNEQFF

V: TRBV20-1
D: -
length: 14
J: TRBJ1-2
size: -
DNA: TGCAGTGCTAGAGAGGACATTGCGGACTATGGCTACACCTTC
CDR3: CSAREDIADYGYTF

V: TRBV12-3/TRBV12-4
D: -
length: 15
J: TRBJ2-6
size: few
DNA: TGTGCCAGCAGTTTGGGGGCCTCTGGGGCCAACGTCCTGACTTTC
CDR3: CASSLGASGANVLTF

V: TRBV29-1
D: -
length: 15
J: TRBJ1-2
size: many
DNA: TGCAGCGTGAGGGGCCGGAACAGGGACAACTATGGCTACACCTTC
CDR3: CSVRGRNRDNYGYTF

V: TRBV12-3/TRBV12-4
D: -
length: 13
J: TRBJ1-2
size: once
DNA: TGTGCCAGCAGTCCGATTGTGAACTATGGCTACACCTTC
CDR3: CASSPIVNYGYTF

V: TRBV7-9
D: -
length: 15
J: TRBJ1-6
size: few
DNA: TGTGCCAGCAGCCCCCAGGGTTTTAGTAATTCACCCCTCCACTTT
CDR3: CASSPQGFSNSPLHF

V: TRBV20-1
D: -
length: 12
J: TRBJ1-1
size: -
DNA: TGCAGTGCTGGGCGGACGAACACTGAAGCTTTCTTT
CDR3: CSAGRTNTEAFF

V: TRBV28
D: TRBD1
length: 15
J: TRBJ1-5
size: -
DNA: TGTGCCAGCAGTCCTCAGGGGGGCGGCAATCAGCCCCAGCATTTT
CDR3: CASSPQGGGNQPQHF